The 6 T cell receptor beta chains below were found in one sample sequenced in a study of OX40 agonist ivuxolimab in advanced cancers. Libraries were constructed by the immunoSEQ multiplex PCR assay. The clones in this table, taken by TCRdb from immuneACCESS, are in-frame only. Not every clone is retained; where verified, under half of the shortfall comes from an unresolved V gene, and the cause of the rest is unknown. The sample data list some 54,000 clones, and around 85% of these were observed just once. Around 15% of the sample comes from the top ten. The source was CD4+ or CD8+ T cells sorted from blood, collected in a trial of the OX40 agonist ivuxolimab. These receptors came from an adult with an advanced solid tumor such as melanoma, head and neck, liver or kidney cancer.

V is TRBV2 and J is TRBJ1-3; D uncertain. The CDR3 length is 15 residues. Deletions cut 4 bases from V and 0 bases from J, with 10 bases between. Germline CDR1 is SNHLY and CDR2 is FYNNEI. The CDR3 loop is CASSVGMGSGNTIYF. The CDR3 bases are TGTGCCAGCAGTGTGGGTATGGGCTCTGGAAACACCATATATTTT.

V gene TRBV11-1 combines with J gene TRBJ1-1, with TRBD1 matching 9 bases. This CDR3 spans 15 amino acids. The J segment lost 7 bases and the V segment lost 5 bases, leaving 11 bases of the junction unmatched. CDR1 is SGHAT, CDR2 FQDESV, per germline (reference sequence). The chain's CDR3 is CASSQNRGRLLEAFF. CDR3 nucleotide sequence: TGTGCCAGCAGCCAGAACAGGGGGCGATTACTTGAAGCTTTCTTT.

This clone was counted once. The chain links TRBV30 to TRBJ2-1, with 7 bases fitting TRBD1. The germline V gene encodes CDR1 GTSNPN and CDR2 SVGIG (reference sequence). V shed 4 bases and J 2 bases; nucleotides not matched to a gene: 8. There are 15 residues in the CDR3. CDR3 residues: CAWNLLGTAYNEQFF. CDR3 sequence (DNA): TGTGCCTGGAACCTCCTCGGGACAGCCTACAATGAGCAGTTCTTC.

The chain combines TRBV7-9 with TRBJ1-2; D is unclear. This CDR3 comprises 13 residues. Trimming shortened V by 5 bases and J by 10 bases, and 17 bases separated the two germline ends. Germline loops: CDR1 SEHNR, CDR2 FQNEAQ (reference sequence). The CDR3 sequence is CASSHPGKDVYTF. DNA of the CDR3: TGTGCCAGCAGCCACCCCGGTAAGGACGTCTACACCTTC. Full variable domain (missing parts from reference TRBV7-9 and TRBJ1-2): DTGVSQNPRHKITKRGQNVTFRCDPISEHNRLYWYRQTLGQGPEFLTYFQNEAQLEKSRLLSDRFSAERPKGSFSTLEIQRTEQGDSAMYLCASSHPGKDVYTFGSGTRLTVV.

The chain joins TRBV6-5 to TRBJ2-7; D call uncertain. In germline, CDR1 is MNHEY, CDR2 SVGAGI. Trimming left V 5 bases short and J 6 bases short, with 11 bases between. The CDR3 has 12 amino acids. The CDR3 loop is CASSQGKTEQYF. In DNA form, the CDR3 reads TGTGCCAGCAGTCAAGGGAAGACCGAGCAGTACTTC.

This chain links TRBV6-5 with TRBJ2-1; perhaps TRBD1 as D (5 bases). With 8 bases removed from V and 14 bases from J, the gap between germline ends came to 22 bases. The length of the CDR3 is 13 residues. The germline gives CDR1 MNHEY, CDR2 SVGAGI. The CDR3 DNA follows: TGTGCCAGCTGGTCGGGCAGGGCCCCTACAGAGTTCTTC. Its protein is CASWSGRAPTEFF.